This T cell receptor (beta chain) was obtained from a study of resident and recirculating memory T cells in vitiligo. Profiled with immunoSEQ multiplex PCR; TCRdb holds only in-frame clones, not every one. The sample lists 70,000 to 75,000 clones; just over 90% were seen once. CDR1 SGHVS and CDR2 FNYEAQ come from the germline V gene. Trimming stripped 0 bases from V and 0 bases from J, with 6 bases between. This CDR3 contains 16 residues. Broader study findings: No single dominant TCR clone appeared; lesion clonality varied.

About this clone itself: The target antigen is unknown.

Patients' lesions had not changed for the previous 6 months. V gene TRBV7-6 combines with J gene TRBJ1-6; D is uncertain. The sample taken for sequencing was blood. The receptor was isolated from a male donor with vitiligo. This CDR3 reads CASSLAQSSYNSPLHF. CDR3 coding DNA: TGTGCCAGCAGCTTAGCACAGAGCTCCTATAATTCACCCCTCCACTTT.